Below are 19 T cell receptor beta chains sequenced from a single sample in a study of a mutant IDH1 vaccine in newly diagnosed glioma. The time point denotes: baseline, week 1 (first vaccination visit). Treatment given: pre-vaccination baseline after standard-of-care therapy. TCRdb's table, derived via immunoSEQ multiplex PCR, lists solely in-frame clones and lacks some. The data hold about 63,000 clones, with around 80% observed a single time. Source: peripheral blood mononuclear cells (PBMCs), taken from a glioma patient treated with radiotherapy, temozolomide or both. All receptors come from a woman under 30 with glioma. Some clones in this sample may be carry-over from other donors' samples.

The chain employs TRBV9 and TRBJ2-2; D is uncertain. The CDR3 is 14 residues long. CDR1 SGDLS and CDR2 YYNGEE come from the germline V gene. Deletions cut 0 bases from V and 3 bases from J, with 6 bases between. The DNA for the CDR3 is TGTGCCAGCAGCGTAGCGCCATACACCGGGGAGCTGTTTTTT. Its translation: CASSVAPYTGELFF.

This sequence joins TRBV4-1 and TRBJ2-7, with 8 bases fitting TRBD1. This CDR3 has 16 amino acids. Unmatched junction bases numbered 7, after V lost 0 bases and J lost 3 bases. Germline V CDR1 and CDR2: MGHRA, YSYEKL. DNA of the CDR3: TGCGCCAGCAGCCAAGATAGCGGACAGGGCAACTACGAGCAGTACTTC. It codes for CASSQDSGQGNYEQYF.

The chain couples TRBV6-1 to TRBJ1-1; no clear D gene. This CDR3 region has 15 residues. Trimming shortened V by 2 bases and J by 0 bases, and 10 bases separated the two germline ends. The V gene's germline CDR1 is MNHNS and CDR2 SASEGT. The CDR3 DNA sequence: TGTGCCAGCAGTGAACTTCCGGGGATGAACACTGAAGCTTTCTTT. Encoded protein: CASSELPGMNTEAFF.

This chain uses TRBV2 with TRBJ1-3, with 7 bases that match TRBD1. The CDR3 has 14 residues. The trim removed 4 bases at V and 2 bases at J, leaving 2 bases unmatched. The germline V gene encodes CDR1 SNHLY and CDR2 FYNNEI. The CDR3 protein is CASSATGTGNTIYF. For the CDR3, the DNA is TGTGCCAGCAGTGCGACAGGGACTGGAAACACCATATATTTT. Combining the CDR3 with reference TRBV2 and TRBJ1-3 gives the whole variable domain EPEVTQTPSHQVTQMGQEVILRCVPISNHLYFYWYRQILGQKVEFLVSFYNNEISEKSEIFDDQFSVERPDGSNFTLKIRSTKLEDSAMYFCASSATGTGNTIYFGEGSWLTVV.

This clone was seen a few times. This rearrangement joins TRBV7-9 to TRBJ1-6; the match to TRBD1 covers 8 bases. The germline V gene encodes CDR1 SEHNR and CDR2 FQNEAQ (reference sequence). Trimming at V came to 7 bases and at J to 9 bases, leaving 8 bases not matched to a gene. CDR3 length equals 14 residues. DNA of the CDR3: TGTGCCAGCAACTCACAGGGGGTGGTTTCACCCCTCCACTTT. It encodes CASNSQGVVSPLHF.

The CDR3, as DNA: TGTGCCAGCAAGGGCACCGGGGAGCTGTTTTTT. Protein: CASKGTGELFF. This chain joins TRBV2 and TRBJ2-2; D gene ambiguous. The V gene lost 7 bases and the J gene lost 4 bases, with 4 bases spanning the gap. This CDR3 spans 11 amino acids. CDR1 and CDR2 from the germline V gene are SNHLY and FYNNEI.

This clone was detected once. V usage is TRBV9 and J usage is TRBJ2-7; TRBD2 is a possible D gene (5 bases). The CDR3 runs 14 residues. Trimming cost V 0 bases and J 5 bases, with 12 bases left between them. CDR1 and CDR2 from the germline V gene are SGDLS and YYNGEE. The CDR3 DNA sequence: TGTGCCAGCAGCGTAGATCGGGGTAACAACGAGCAGTACTTC. Protein: CASSVDRGNNEQYF.

J is TRBJ2-7 and V is TRBV4-2; D not certain. CDR1 LGHNA and CDR2 YNFKEQ come from the germline V gene. This CDR3 region has 16 residues. V was shortened by 0 bases and J by 0 bases, with 12 bases between the two germline ends. The CDR3 coding sequence is TGTGCCAGCAGCCAAGATGGGAAAGAGGTCTCCTACGAGCAGTACTTC. This codes for CASSQDGKEVSYEQYF.

The CDR3 DNA reads as TGTGCCAGCAGTGGACTAGCACTGGGCACAGATACGCAGTATTTT. Its translation is CASSGLALGTDTQYF. This sequence joins TRBV6-1 and TRBJ2-3; 7 bases are a match to TRBD2. Germline V gene lookup returns CDR1 MNHNS and CDR2 SASEGT. Trimming cost V 4 bases and J 1 base; bases outside gene matches: 5. The CDR3 extends over 15 amino acids.

This clone is a singleton in its sample. J is TRBJ1-1 and V is TRBV15; TRBD1 might be the D (5 bases). The CDR3 has 13 amino acids. V lost 8 bases and J lost 3, with 13 bases in between. CDR1 and CDR2 from the germline V gene are LNHNV and YYDKDF (reference sequence). The CDR3 protein is CATGRGVYTEAFF. CDR3 DNA: TGTGCCACCGGTCGAGGGGTTTACACTGAAGCTTTCTTT. The variable domain in full, completed from reference TRBV15 and TRBJ1-1, reads DAMVIQNPRYQVTQFGKPVTLSCSQTLNHNVMYWYQQKSSQAPKLLFHYYDKDFNNEADTPDNFQSRRPNTSFCFLDIRSPGLGDTAMYLCATGRGVYTEAFFGQGTRLTVV.

The V call is TRBV6-5, the J call TRBJ1-4; possibly TRBD1 for D (6 bases). This CDR3 spans 15 amino acids. Germline CDR1 reads MNHEY; CDR2 reads SVGAGI. V was clipped by 1 base and J by 3 bases, with 9 bases between them. The CDR3 sequence: CASSYYTGPNEKLFF. The CDR3 nucleotides are TGTGCCAGCAGTTACTATACAGGGCCTAATGAAAAACTGTTTTTT.

The V gene is TRBV6-1, the J gene TRBJ1-1, with D tentatively TRBD1 (5 bases). CDR1 MNHNS and CDR2 SASEGT come from the germline V gene. The CDR3 is 10 residues long. V lost 6 bases, J lost 11 bases, and 10 bases lay in between. CDR3 coding DNA: TGTGCCAGCAGCGCTGGGGGGGCTTTCTTT. Translated: CASSAGGAFF.

The V gene is TRBV6-6, the J gene TRBJ1-1; D is unclear. Looked up from germline, CDR1 is MNHNY and CDR2 is SVGAGI (reference sequence). The V end was cut by 0 bases, the J end by 4 bases, with 9 bases between. The CDR3 loop spans 14 amino acids. The CDR3 DNA is TGTGCCAGCAGTTACTCGCAAGGCTCCACTGAAGCTTTCTTT. It specifies CASSYSQGSTEAFF.

This CDR3 reads CASHYGSEAKNIQYF. CDR3 nucleotides: TGTGCCAGTCACTACGGGAGTGAGGCCAAAAACATTCAGTACTTC. This chain links TRBV19 with TRBJ2-4, with D possibly matching TRBD2 (6 bases). This CDR3 contains 15 residues. CDR1 and CDR2 (germline): LNHDA, SQIVND (reference sequence). With 8 bases removed from V and 1 base from J, the gap between germline ends came to 15 bases.

The chain carries TRBV5-1 and TRBJ2-7, with D perhaps given as TRBD1 or TRBD2 (6 bases each). CDR1 is SGHRS and CDR2 is YFSETQ in the germline V gene. This CDR3 is built from 13 residues. V shed 7 bases and J shed 2 bases, with 13 bases lying between them. In nucleotides, the CDR3 is TGCGCCAGCGGGGGGCGGGGAACCTACGAGCAGTACTTC. Amino acid sequence: CASGGRGTYEQYF. Full variable domain (missing parts from reference TRBV5-1 and TRBJ2-7): KAGVTQTPRYLIKTRGQQVTLSCSPISGHRSVSWYQQTPGQGLQFLFEYFSETQRNKGNFPGRFSGRQFSNSRSEMNVSTLELGDSALYLCASGGRGTYEQYFGPGTRLTVT.

The gene calls are TRBV7-8 and TRBJ2-1; D may be TRBD1 (6 bases). The V and J ends lost 6 bases and 3 bases respectively, with 18 bases between them. The CDR3 contains 16 residues. Looked up from germline, CDR1 is SGHVS and CDR2 is FQNEAQ. This CDR3 reads CASSPAPGHRYNEQFF. CDR3 nucleotide sequence: TGTGCCAGCAGTCCCGCCCCGGGACACCGCTACAATGAGCAGTTCTTC. Full variable domain (remainder filled in from reference TRBV7-8 and TRBJ2-1): GAGVSQSPRYKVAKRGQDVALRCDPISGHVSLFWYQQALGQGPEFLTYFQNEAQLDKSGLPSDRFFAERPEGSVSTLKIQRTQQEDSAVYLCASSPAPGHRYNEQFFGPGTRLTVL.

In DNA, the CDR3 is TGTGCCAGCAGTGTCAGGGATGGCACTGAAGCTTTCTTT. It yields the protein CASSVRDGTEAFF. The rearrangement joins TRBV6-4 to TRBJ1-1; possible D gene TRBD1, 5 bases. The germline V gene has CDR1 MRHNA and CDR2 SNTAGT. The CDR3 runs to 13 residues. The V and J ends lost 4 bases and 4 bases respectively, with 10 bases between them.

The chain joins TRBV19 to TRBJ2-6, with D maybe TRBD2 (6 bases). The ends were cut back, 6 bases at V and 0 bases at J, with 9 bases in the middle. This CDR3 contains 15 residues. CDR1 is LNHDA, CDR2 SQIVND, per germline (reference sequence). The CDR3: CASSLGSSGANVLTF. The CDR3 coding sequence is TGTGCCAGTAGCCTCGGGAGCTCTGGGGCCAACGTCCTGACTTTC. Combining the CDR3 with reference TRBV19 and TRBJ2-6 gives the whole variable domain DGGITQSPKYLFRKEGQNVTLSCEQNLNHDAMYWYRQDPGQGLRLIYYSQIVNDFQKGDIAEGYSVSREKKESFPLTVTSAQKNPTAFYLCASSLGSSGANVLTFGAGSRLTVL.

This chain connects TRBV6-5 to TRBJ1-3, with D unresolved. With 6 bases removed from V and 0 bases from J, the gap between germline ends came to 6 bases. Germline V gives CDR1 MNHEY, CDR2 SVGAGI. CDR3 length: 13 amino acids. The CDR3 coding sequence is TGTGCCAGCAGCCCGACCTCTGGAAACACCATATATTTT. It yields the protein CASSPTSGNTIYF.